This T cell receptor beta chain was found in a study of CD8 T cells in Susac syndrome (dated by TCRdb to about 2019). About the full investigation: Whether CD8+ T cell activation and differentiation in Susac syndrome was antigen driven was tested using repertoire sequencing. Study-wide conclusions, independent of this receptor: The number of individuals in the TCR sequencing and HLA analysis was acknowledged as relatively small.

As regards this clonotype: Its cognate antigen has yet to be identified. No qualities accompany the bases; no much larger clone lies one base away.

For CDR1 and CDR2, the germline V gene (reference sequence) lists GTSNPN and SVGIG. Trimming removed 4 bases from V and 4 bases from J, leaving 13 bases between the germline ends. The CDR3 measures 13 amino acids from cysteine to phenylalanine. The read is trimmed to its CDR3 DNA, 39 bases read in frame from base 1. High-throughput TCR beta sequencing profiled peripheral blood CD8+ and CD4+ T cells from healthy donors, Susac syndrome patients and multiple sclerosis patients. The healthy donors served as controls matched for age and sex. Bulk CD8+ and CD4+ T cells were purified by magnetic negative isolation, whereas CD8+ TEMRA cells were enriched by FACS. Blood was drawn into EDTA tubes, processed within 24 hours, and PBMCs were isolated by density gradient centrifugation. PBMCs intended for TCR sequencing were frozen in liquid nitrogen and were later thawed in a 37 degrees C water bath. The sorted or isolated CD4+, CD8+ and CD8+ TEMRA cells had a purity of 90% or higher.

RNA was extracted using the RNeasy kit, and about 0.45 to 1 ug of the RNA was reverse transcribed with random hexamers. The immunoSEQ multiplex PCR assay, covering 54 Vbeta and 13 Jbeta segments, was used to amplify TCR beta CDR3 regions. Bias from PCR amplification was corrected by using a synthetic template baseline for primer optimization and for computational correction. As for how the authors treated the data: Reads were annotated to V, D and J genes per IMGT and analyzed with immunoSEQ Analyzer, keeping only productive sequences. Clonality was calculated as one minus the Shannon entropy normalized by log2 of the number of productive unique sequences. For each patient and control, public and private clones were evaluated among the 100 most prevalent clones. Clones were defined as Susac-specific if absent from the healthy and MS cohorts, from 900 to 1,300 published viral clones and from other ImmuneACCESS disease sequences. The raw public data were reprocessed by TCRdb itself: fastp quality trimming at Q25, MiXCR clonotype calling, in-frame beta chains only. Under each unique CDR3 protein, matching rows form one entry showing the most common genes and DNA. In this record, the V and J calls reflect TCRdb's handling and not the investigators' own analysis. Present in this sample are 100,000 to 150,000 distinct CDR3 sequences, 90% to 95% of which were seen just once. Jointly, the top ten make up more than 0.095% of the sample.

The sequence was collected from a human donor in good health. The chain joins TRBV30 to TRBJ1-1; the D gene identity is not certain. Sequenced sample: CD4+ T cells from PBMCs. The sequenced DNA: TGTGCCTGGACTCTAGCGGGATCCACTGAAGCTTTCTTT. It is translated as CAWTLAGSTEAFF.